Listed below are T cell receptor beta chains from one sample, sequenced in a study of blood T cell repertoires in COVID-19. Measured with immunoSEQ multiplex PCR; TCRdb has only the in-frame clones, and not every one. Here the sample spans some 130,000 clones, approximately 84% being singletons. Specimen: peripheral blood. The origin of the receptors is a man between 65 and 79 years old with acute or convalescent COVID-19. Each CDR3 is given with its conserved first and last residue. The D gene is left open where the match is weak. A row's size may be missing; if present it is once, few, many or a size class.

>NA|NA|TRBJ2-1|TRBV11-2
CASSLDGLESEQFF
TGTGCCAGCAGCTTAGATGGGTTGGAGAGTGAGCAGTTCTTC
>NA|NA|TRBJ1-2|TRBV5-1
CASSSSGSYGYTF
TGCGCCAGCAGCTCCTCAGGTTCCTATGGCTACACCTTC
>once|NA|TRBJ1-5|TRBV6-5
CASSWTTYSNQPQHF
TGTGCCAGCAGTTGGACTACTTATAGCAATCAGCCCCAGCATTTT
>NA|NA|TRBJ2-3|TRBV19
CASSRGTDTQYF
TGTGCCAGTAGTCGCGGCACAGATACGCAGTATTTT
>NA|NA|TRBJ1-1|TRBV2
CASGQRVNTEAFF
TGTGCCAGCGGGCAGAGGGTGAACACTGAAGCTTTCTTT
>NA|TRBD1|TRBJ1-2|TRBV4-1
CASTQQGTYGYTF
TGCGCCAGCACCCAACAGGGGACCTATGGCTACACCTTC
>few|TRBD2|TRBJ2-1|TRBV6-6
CASSQLAGEFNEQFF
TGTGCCAGCAGTCAGCTAGCGGGGGAGTTCAATGAGCAGTTCTTC
>NA|NA|TRBJ1-6|TRBV9
CASSVGPDNRNSPLHF
TGTGCCAGCAGCGTAGGGCCGGACAACCGGAATTCACCCCTCCACTTT
>once|NA|TRBJ1-3|TRBV6-1
CASSEEQLSGNTIYF
TGTGCCAGCAGTGAGGAACAGTTGTCTGGAAACACCATATATTTT
>once|TRBD1|TRBJ2-5|TRBV29-1
CSVPRDRGQETQYF
TGCAGCGTACCCCGGGACAGGGGTCAAGAGACCCAGTACTTC
>once|NA|TRBJ2-1|TRBV19
CASSGLADEQFF
TGTGCCAGTAGTGGGTTAGCGGATGAGCAGTTCTTC
>NA|TRBD2|TRBJ2-1|TRBV11-2
CASSPGTSINEQFF
TGTGCCAGCAGCCCCGGGACTAGCATCAATGAGCAGTTCTTC
>NA|NA|TRBJ2-3|TRBV25-1
CASSEIADTQYF
TGTGCCAGCAGTGAAATAGCAGATACGCAGTATTTT
>NA|TRBD2|TRBJ2-3|TRBV5-8
CASSSSGGATDTQYF
TGTGCCAGCAGCTCTAGCGGGGGGGCAACAGATACGCAGTATTTT
>many|TRBD1|TRBJ2-7|TRBV25-1
CASSDSGRQGAWEQYF
TGTGCCAGCAGCGATTCCGGTCGGCAGGGGGCTTGGGAGCAGTACTTC
>NA|NA|TRBJ1-2|TRBV20-1
CSAYREGGYTF
TGCAGTGCGTACAGGGAAGGTGGCTACACCTTC
>NA|NA|TRBJ1-4|TRBV23-1
CATPRSENEKLFF
TGCGCCACCCCCAGGTCCGAGAATGAAAAACTGTTTTTT
>NA|TRBD1|TRBJ1-1|TRBV19
CASSIRFGAQGAEAFF
TGTGCCAGTAGTATCAGGTTCGGGGCCCAGGGGGCTGAAGCTTTCTTT
>NA|NA|TRBJ1-6|TRBV18
CASSPRGGDSPLHF
TGTGCCAGCTCACCAAGGGGGGGGGATTCACCCCTCCACTTT
>few|NA|TRBJ1-6|TRBV5-6
CASSLTGNSPLHF
TGTGCCAGCAGCTTGACAGGAAATTCACCCCTCCACTTT
>NA|NA|TRBJ1-2|TRBV7-8
CASSSDGGANYGYTF
TGTGCCAGCAGCTCGGATGGGGGCGCTAACTATGGCTACACCTTC
>NA|NA|TRBJ1-6|TRBV6-5
CASSPRGSYNSPLHF
TGTGCCAGCAGTCCCCGGGGATCCTATAATTCACCCCTCCACTTT
>NA|NA|TRBJ1-6|TRBV12-5
CASGLGGNSPLHF
TGTGCTAGTGGTTTGGGAGGAAATTCACCCCTCCACTTT
>NA|NA|TRBJ2-6|TRBV27
CASSPFVAQGTLSGANVLTF
TGTGCCAGCAGCCCTTTTGTCGCTCAGGGGACCCTCTCTGGGGCCAACGTCCTGACTTTC
>NA|TRBD1|TRBJ2-5|TRBV6-5
CASSFRDSPYRETQYF
TGTGCCAGCAGTTTCCGGGACAGTCCATACCGAGAGACCCAGTACTTC
>NA|NA|TRBJ1-2|TRBV27
CASSPTRRTDNYGYTF
TGTGCCAGCAGTCCAACTAGGCGGACAGACAACTATGGCTACACCTTC
>NA|TRBD1|TRBJ2-7|TRBV27
CASSLRQGNEQYF
TGTGCCAGCAGTTTAAGACAGGGCAACGAGCAGTACTTC
>few|NA|TRBJ2-7|TRBV5-1
CASSPGDTTYEQYF
TGCGCCAGCAGTCCGGGGGATACAACCTACGAGCAGTACTTC
>NA|TRBD1|TRBJ2-6|TRBV19
CASSLWTGTGANVLTF
TGTGCCAGTAGTTTATGGACAGGGACCGGGGCCAACGTCCTGACTTTC
>NA|NA|TRBJ1-1|TRBV11-2
CASSLREDTEAFF
TGTGCCAGCAGCTTAAGGGAGGACACTGAAGCTTTCTTT
>NA|NA|TRBJ1-2|TRBV27
CASRMASTNYGYTF
TGTGCCAGCAGAATGGCCAGTACTAACTATGGCTACACCTTC
>NA|NA|TRBJ1-1|TRBV7-9
CASCRAQGLVMNTEAFF
TGTGCCAGCTGCAGAGCACAGGGTTTGGTAATGAACACTGAAGCTTTCTTT
>NA|NA|TRBJ1-6|TRBV21-1
CASSKAPGVNRNINNSPLHF
TGTGCCAGCAGCAAAGCGCCGGGGGTGAATAGGAATATCAATAATTCACCCCTCCACTTT
>NA|TRBD1|TRBJ1-6|TRBV7-3
CASSSQGGIIGYNSPLHF
TGTGCCAGCAGCTCACAGGGGGGGATTATAGGCTATAATTCACCCCTCCACTTT
>NA|NA|TRBJ2-3|TRBV5-1
CASSPGGGTDTQYF
TGCGCCAGCAGCCCTGGCGGAGGCACAGATACGCAGTATTTT
>NA|NA|TRBJ1-6|TRBV27
CASSLLQGPNSPLHF
TGTGCCAGCAGTCTCCTACAGGGCCCGAATTCACCCCTCCACTTT
>NA|NA|TRBJ1-4|TRBV5-6
CASSSLDNSEKLFF
TGTGCCAGCAGCTCGCTGGACAACTCCGAAAAACTGTTTTTT
>NA|TRBD1|TRBJ1-1|TRBV6-6
CASRQGNTEAFF
TGTGCCAGCCGACAGGGGAACACTGAAGCTTTCTTT
>NA|TRBD1|TRBJ1-1|TRBV5-1
CASSLGTGAGDTEAFF
TGCGCCAGCAGCTTGGGGACAGGGGCAGGAGATACTGAAGCTTTCTTT
>NA|TRBD1|TRBJ1-3|TRBV6-5
CASSRGTGGNTIYF
TGTGCCAGCAGCCGAGGGACAGGGGGAAACACCATATATTTT
>few|NA|TRBJ2-7|TRBV10-1
CATAGPAPNGEQYF
TGCGCCACTGCGGGCCCTGCGCCGAATGGGGAGCAGTACTTC
>NA|NA|TRBJ2-5|TRBV14
CASSPGNGNQETQYF
TGTGCCAGCAGCCCAGGGAACGGCAACCAAGAGACCCAGTACTTC
>once|TRBD1|TRBJ1-6|TRBV23-1
CASRVRGVNSPLHF
TGCGCCAGCAGAGTCAGGGGGGTCAATTCACCCCTCCACTTT
>NA|NA|TRBJ1-2|TRBV15
CATSQKRGVLYGYTF
TGTGCCACCAGTCAAAAACGGGGAGTCCTTTATGGCTACACCTTC
>NA|TRBD1|TRBJ2-5|TRBV2
CASSWDRQETQYF
TGTGCCAGCAGTTGGGACAGGCAAGAGACCCAGTACTTC
>NA|TRBD1|TRBJ2-2|TRBV7-3
CASSLWSGGNTGELFF
TGTGCCAGCAGCTTATGGTCAGGGGGGAACACCGGGGAGCTGTTTTTT
>NA|TRBD2|TRBJ2-1|TRBV3-1/TRBV3-2
CASSQLAGTFYNEQFF
TGTGCCAGCAGCCAACTAGCGGGGACCTTCTACAATGAGCAGTTCTTC
>NA|NA|TRBJ2-2|TRBV5-1
CASSLARGIANTGELFF
TGCGCCAGCAGCTTGGCCCGGGGGATCGCGAACACCGGGGAGCTGTTTTTT
>NA|TRBD2|TRBJ2-3|TRBV7-3
CASSTQRGGTDTQYF
TGTGCCAGCAGCACCCAGCGGGGGGGGACAGATACGCAGTATTTT
>NA|NA|TRBJ2-2|TRBV5-1
CASTRQGGRDGELFF
TGCGCCAGCACCCGCCAGGGGGGCCGGGACGGGGAGCTGTTTTTT
>once|NA|TRBJ1-4|TRBV2
CASLGSGTRREKLFF
TGTGCCAGCCTAGGGAGCGGGACAAGGAGGGAAAAACTGTTTTTT
>NA|NA|TRBJ2-7|TRBV5-1
CASSLASRQGLNYEQYF
TGCGCCAGCAGCTTGGCTTCTCGACAGGGACTTAACTACGAGCAGTACTTC
>NA|NA|TRBJ2-7|TRBV3-1/TRBV3-2
CASSQGRTYEQYF
TGTGCCAGCAGCCAAGGGCGGACCTACGAGCAGTACTTC